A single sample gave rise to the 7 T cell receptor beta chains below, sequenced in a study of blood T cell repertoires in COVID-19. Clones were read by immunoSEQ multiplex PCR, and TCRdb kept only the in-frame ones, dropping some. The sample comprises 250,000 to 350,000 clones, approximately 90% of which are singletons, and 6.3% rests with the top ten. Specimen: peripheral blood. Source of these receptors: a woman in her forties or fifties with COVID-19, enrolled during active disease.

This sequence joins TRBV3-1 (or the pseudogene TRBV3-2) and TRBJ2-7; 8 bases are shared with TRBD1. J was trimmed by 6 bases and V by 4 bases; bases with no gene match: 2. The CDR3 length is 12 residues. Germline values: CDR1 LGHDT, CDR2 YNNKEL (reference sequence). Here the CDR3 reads CASSRDRGEQYF. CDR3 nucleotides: TGTGCCAGCAGCCGCGACAGGGGCGAGCAGTACTTC.

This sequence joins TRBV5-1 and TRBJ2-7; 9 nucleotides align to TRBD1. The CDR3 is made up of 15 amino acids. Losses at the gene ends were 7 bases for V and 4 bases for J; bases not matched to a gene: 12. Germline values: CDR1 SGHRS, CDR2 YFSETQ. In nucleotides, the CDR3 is TGCGCCAGCCGGGACCGGGACAGGGAAGGGTACGAGCAGTACTTC. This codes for CASRDRDREGYEQYF.

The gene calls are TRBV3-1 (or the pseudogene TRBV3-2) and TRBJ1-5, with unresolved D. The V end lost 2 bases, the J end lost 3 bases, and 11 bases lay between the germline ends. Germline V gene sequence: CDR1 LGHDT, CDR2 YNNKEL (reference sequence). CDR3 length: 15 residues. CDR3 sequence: CASSQQQNSNQPQHF. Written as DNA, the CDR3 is TGTGCCAGCAGCCAACAACAGAACTCCAATCAGCCCCAGCATTTT.

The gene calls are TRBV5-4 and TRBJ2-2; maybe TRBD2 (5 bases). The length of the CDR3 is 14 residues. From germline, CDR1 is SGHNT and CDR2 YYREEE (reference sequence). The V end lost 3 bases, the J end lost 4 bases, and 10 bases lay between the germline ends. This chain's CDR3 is CASSSNRGTGELFF. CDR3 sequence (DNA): TGTGCCAGCAGCTCAAACCGGGGCACCGGGGAGCTGTTTTTT. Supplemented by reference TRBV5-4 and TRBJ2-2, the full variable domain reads ETGVTQSPTHLIKTRGQQVTLRCSSQSGHNTVSWYQQALGQGPQFIFQYYREEENGRGNFPPRFSGLQFPNYSSELNVNALELDDSALYLCASSSNRGTGELFFGEGSRLTVL.

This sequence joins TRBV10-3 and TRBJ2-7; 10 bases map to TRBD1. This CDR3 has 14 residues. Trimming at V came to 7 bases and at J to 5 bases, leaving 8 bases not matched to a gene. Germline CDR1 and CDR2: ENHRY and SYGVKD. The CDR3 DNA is TGTGCCATCAATAAGGGACAGGGGACGAACGAGCAGTACTTC. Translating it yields CAINKGQGTNEQYF.

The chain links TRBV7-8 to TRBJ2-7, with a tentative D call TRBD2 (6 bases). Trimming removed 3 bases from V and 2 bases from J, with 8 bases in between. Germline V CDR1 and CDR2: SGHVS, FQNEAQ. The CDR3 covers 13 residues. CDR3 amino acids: CASSFRGTYEQYF. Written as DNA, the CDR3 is TGTGCCAGCAGCTTCCGGGGGACCTACGAGCAGTACTTC.

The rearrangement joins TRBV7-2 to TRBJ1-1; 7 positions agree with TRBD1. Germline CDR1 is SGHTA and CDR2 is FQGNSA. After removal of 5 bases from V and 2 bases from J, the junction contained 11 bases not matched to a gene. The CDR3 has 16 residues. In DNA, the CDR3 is TGTGCCAGCAGCCCCCGTCGCAGGGACAGTAACACTGAAGCTTTCTTT. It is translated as CASSPRRRDSNTEAFF.